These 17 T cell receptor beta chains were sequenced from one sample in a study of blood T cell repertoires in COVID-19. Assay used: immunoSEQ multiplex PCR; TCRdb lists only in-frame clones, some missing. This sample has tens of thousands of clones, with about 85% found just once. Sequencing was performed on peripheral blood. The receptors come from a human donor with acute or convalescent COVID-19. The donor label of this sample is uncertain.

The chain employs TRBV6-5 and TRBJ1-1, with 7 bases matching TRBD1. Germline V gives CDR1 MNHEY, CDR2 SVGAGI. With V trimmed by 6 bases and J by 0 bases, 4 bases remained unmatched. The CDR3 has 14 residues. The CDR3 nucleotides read TGTGCCAGCAGATCTACAGGGGTGAACACTGAAGCTTTCTTT. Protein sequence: CASRSTGVNTEAFF.

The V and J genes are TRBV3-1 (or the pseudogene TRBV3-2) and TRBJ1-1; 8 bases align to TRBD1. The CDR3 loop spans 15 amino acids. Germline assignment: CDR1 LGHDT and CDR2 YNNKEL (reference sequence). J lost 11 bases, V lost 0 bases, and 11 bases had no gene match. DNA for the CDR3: TGTGCCAGCAGCCAAGATAACCAGGGGGCCAGTGGGGCTTTCTTT. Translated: CASSQDNQGASGAFF.

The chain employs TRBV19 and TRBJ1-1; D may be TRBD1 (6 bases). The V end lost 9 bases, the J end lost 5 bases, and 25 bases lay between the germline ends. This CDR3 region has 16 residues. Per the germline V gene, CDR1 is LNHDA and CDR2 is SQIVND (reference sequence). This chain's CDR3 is CASLHTAGVGGTEAFF. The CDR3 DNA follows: TGTGCCAGCCTACACACCGCCGGGGTAGGGGGTACTGAAGCTTTCTTT.

CDR3 nucleotide sequence: TGTGCCAGCAGTTTAAGAGGACAGGGGCTGATCACCGGGGAGCTGTTTTTT. It yields the protein CASSLRGQGLITGELFF. This chain uses TRBV27 with TRBJ2-2; 9 nucleotides align to TRBD1. Germline V gene data show CDR1 as MNHEY and CDR2 as SMNVEV (reference sequence). Germline trimming cut 2 bases from V and 4 bases from J; bases unmatched to any gene: 8. This CDR3 spans 17 amino acids.

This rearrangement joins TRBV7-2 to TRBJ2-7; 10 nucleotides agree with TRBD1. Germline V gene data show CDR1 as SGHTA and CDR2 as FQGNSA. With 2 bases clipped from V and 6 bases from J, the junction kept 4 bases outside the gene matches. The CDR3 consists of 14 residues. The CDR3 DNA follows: TGTGCCAGCAGCTTAACCGGGACAGGGGTCGAGCAGTACTTC. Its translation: CASSLTGTGVEQYF.

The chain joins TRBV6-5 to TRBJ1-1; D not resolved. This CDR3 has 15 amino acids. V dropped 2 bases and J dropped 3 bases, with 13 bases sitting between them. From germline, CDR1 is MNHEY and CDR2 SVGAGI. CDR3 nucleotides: TGTGCCAGCAGTTACAAACTGTCGTCGGACACTGAAGCTTTCTTT. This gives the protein CASSYKLSSDTEAFF.

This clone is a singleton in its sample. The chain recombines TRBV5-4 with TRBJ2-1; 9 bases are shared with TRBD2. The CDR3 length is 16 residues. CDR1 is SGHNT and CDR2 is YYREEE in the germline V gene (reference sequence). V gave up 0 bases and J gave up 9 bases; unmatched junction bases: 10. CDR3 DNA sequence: TGTGCCAGCAGCTTGGAGGGTAGCGGGAGTATAACTGAGCAGTTCTTC. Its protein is CASSLEGSGSITEQFF. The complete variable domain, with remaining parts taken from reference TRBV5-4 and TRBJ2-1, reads ETGVTQSPTHLIKTRGQQVTLRCSSQSGHNTVSWYQQALGQGPQFIFQYYREEENGRGNFPPRFSGLQFPNYSSELNVNALELDDSALYLCASSLEGSGSITEQFFGPGTRLTVL.

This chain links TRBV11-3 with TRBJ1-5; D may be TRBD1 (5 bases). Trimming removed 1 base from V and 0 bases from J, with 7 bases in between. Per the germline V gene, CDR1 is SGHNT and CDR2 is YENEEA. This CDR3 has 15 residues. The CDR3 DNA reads TGTGCCAGCAGCTTAGGAAGGGGTAGCAATCAGCCCCAGCATTTT. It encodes CASSLGRGSNQPQHF.

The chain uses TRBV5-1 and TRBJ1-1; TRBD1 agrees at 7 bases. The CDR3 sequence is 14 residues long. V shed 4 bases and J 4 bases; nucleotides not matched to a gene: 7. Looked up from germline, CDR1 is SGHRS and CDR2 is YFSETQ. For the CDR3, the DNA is TGCGCCAGCAGCCAGGGGGTCAGAGGCACTGAAGCTTTCTTT. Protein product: CASSQGVRGTEAFF.

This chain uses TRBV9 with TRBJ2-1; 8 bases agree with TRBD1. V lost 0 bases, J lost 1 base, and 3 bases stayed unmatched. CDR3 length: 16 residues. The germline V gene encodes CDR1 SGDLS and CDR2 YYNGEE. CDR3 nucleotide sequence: TGTGCCAGCAGCGTAGTTGGGACAGGTTCCTACAATGAGCAGTTCTTC. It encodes CASSVVGTGSYNEQFF.

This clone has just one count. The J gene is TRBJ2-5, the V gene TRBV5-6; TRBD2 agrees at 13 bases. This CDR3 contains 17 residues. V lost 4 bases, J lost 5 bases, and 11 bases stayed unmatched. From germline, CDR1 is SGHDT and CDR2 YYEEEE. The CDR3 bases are TGTGCCAGCAGCCTCCCCATCGGGACTAGCGGGATCGAGACCCAGTACTTC. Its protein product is CASSLPIGTSGIETQYF. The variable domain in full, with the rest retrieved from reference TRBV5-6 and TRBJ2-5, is DAGVTQSPTHLIKTRGQQVTLRCSPKSGHDTVSWYQQALGQGPQFIFQYYEEEERQRGNFPDRFSGHQFPNYSSELNVNALLLGDSALYLCASSLPIGTSGIETQYFGPGTRLLVL.

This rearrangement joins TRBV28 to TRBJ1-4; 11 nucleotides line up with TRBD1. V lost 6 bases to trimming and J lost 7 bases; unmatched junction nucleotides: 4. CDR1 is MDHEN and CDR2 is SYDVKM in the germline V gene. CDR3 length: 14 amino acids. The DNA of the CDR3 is TGTGCCAGCAGGGGACAGGGGGGCGGTGAAAAACTGTTTTTT. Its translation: CASRGQGGGEKLFF.

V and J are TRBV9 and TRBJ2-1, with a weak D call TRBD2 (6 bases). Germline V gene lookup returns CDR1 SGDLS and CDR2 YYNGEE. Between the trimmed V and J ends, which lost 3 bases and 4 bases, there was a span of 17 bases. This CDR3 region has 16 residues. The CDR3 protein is CASSARSLTRYNEQFF. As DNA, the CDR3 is TGTGCCAGCAGCGCCCGGTCCCTGACTAGGTACAATGAGCAGTTCTTC.

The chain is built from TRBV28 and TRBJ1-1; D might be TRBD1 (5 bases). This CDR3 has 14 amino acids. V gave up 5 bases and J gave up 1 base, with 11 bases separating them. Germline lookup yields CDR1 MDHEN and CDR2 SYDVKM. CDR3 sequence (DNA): TGTGCCAGCAGTCCCCGCGGGGGGAACACTGAAGCTTTCTTT. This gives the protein CASSPRGGNTEAFF.

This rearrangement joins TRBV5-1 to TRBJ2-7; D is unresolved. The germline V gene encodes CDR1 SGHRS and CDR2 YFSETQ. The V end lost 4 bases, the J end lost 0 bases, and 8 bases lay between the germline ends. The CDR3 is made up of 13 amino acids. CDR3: CASSPGHSYEQYF. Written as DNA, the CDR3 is TGCGCCAGCAGCCCAGGCCACTCCTACGAGCAGTACTTC. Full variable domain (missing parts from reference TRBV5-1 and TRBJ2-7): KAGVTQTPRYLIKTRGQQVTLSCSPISGHRSVSWYQQTPGQGLQFLFEYFSETQRNKGNFPGRFSGRQFSNSRSEMNVSTLELGDSALYLCASSPGHSYEQYFGPGTRLTVT.

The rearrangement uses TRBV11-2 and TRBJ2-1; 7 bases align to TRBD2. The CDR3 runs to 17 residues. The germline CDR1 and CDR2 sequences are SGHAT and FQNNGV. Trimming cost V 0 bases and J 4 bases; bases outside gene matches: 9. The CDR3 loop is CASSLDLAETFYNEQFF. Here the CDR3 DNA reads TGTGCCAGCAGCTTAGACCTAGCGGAAACCTTTTACAATGAGCAGTTCTTC.

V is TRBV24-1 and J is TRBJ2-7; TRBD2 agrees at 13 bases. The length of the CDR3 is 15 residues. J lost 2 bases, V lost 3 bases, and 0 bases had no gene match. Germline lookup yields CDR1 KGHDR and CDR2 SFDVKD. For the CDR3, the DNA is TGTGCCACCAGTGATACTAGCGGGAGGGCCTACGAGCAGTACTTC. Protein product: CATSDTSGRAYEQYF.